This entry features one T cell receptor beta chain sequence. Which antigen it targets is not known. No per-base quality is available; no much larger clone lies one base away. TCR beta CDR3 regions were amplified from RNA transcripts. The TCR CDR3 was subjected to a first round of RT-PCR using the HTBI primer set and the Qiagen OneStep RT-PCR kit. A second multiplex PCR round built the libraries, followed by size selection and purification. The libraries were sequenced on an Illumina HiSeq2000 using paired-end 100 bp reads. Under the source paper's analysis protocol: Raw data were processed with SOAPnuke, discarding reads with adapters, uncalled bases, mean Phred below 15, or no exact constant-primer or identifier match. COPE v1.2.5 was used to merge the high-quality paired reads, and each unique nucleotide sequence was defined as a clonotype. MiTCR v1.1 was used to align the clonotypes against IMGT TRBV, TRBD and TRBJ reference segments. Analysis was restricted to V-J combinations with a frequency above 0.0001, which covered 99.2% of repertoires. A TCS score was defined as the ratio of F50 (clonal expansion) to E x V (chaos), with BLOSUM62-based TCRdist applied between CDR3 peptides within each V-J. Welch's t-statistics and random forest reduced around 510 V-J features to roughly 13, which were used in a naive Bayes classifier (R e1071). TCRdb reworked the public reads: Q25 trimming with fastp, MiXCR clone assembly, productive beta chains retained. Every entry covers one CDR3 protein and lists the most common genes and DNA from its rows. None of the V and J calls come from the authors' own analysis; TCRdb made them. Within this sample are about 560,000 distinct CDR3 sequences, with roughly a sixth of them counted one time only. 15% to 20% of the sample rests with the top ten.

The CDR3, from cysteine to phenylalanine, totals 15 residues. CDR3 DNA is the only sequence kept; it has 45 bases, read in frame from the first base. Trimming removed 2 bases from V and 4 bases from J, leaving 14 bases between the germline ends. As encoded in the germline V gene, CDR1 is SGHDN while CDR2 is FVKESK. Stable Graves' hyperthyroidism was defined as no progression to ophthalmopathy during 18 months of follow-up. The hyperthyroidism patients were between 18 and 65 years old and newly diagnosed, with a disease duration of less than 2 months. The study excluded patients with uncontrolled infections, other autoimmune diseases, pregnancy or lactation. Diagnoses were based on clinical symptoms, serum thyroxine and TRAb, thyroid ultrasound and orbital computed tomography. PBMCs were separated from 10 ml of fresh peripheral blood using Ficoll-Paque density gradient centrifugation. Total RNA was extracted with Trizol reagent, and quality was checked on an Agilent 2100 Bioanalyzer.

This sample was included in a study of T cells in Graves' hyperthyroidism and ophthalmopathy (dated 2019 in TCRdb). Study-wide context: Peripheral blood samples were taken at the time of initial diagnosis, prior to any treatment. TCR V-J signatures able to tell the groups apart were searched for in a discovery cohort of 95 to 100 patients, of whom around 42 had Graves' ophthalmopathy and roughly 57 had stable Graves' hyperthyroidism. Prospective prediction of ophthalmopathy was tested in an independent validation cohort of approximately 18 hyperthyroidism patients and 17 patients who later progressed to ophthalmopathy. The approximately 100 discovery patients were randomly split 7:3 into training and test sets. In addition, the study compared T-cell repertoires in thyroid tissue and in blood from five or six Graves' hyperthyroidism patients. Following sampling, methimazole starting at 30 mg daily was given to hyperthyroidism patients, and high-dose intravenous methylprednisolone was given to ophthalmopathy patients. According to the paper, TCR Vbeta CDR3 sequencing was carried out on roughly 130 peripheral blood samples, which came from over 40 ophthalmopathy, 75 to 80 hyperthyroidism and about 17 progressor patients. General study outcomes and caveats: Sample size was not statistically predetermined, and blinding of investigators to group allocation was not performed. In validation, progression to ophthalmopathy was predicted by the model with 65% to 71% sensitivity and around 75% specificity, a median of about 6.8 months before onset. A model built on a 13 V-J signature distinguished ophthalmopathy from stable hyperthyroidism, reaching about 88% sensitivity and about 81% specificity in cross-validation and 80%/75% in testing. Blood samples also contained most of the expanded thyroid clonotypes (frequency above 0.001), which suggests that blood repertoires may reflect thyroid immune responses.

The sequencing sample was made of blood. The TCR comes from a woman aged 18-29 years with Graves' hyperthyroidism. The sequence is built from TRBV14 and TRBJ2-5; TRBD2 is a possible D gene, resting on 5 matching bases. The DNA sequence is TGTGCCAGCAGCCAACCTGGACTTGTCCTAGAGACCCAGTACTTC. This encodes CASSQPGLVLETQYF.